The 32 T cell receptor beta chains below all came from one sample that was sequenced in a study of T cell responses to AZD1222 COVID-19 vaccine. The repertoire was sequenced with immunoSEQ multiplex PCR; TCRdb's copy has only in-frame clones and lacks some. The sample includes over 150,000 clones, around 89% of them seen just once. Sequenced here: peripheral blood, sampled on day 0 of AZD1222 vaccination. Receptors originate from an adult in good health.

This CDR3 is CASSVYGTGRGNQPQHF. The CDR3 bases are TGTGCCAGTAGTGTCTACGGGACAGGGAGGGGGAATCAGCCCCAGCATTTT. The chain has TRBV19 and TRBJ1-5, with TRBD1 matching over 9 bases. The germline V gene encodes CDR1 LNHDA and CDR2 SQIVND (reference sequence). The CDR3 sequence is 17 residues long. The junction had 12 bases not matched to a gene; V was cut back by 5 bases and J by 4 bases.

The CDR3 bases are TGTGCCAGCTCCCCGCAAGTCGGGACTAATGAAAAACTGTTTTTT. This sequence encodes CASSPQVGTNEKLFF. The rearrangement links TRBV18 to TRBJ1-4; D call uncertain. CDR1 and CDR2 from the germline V gene are KGHSH and LQKENI. The CDR3 runs 15 residues. V was trimmed by 6 bases and J by 2 bases, leaving 13 bases between them.

This clone appeared once. The chain is built from TRBV5-1 and TRBJ2-5, with 9 bases aligning to TRBD1. V lost 7 bases to trimming and J lost 5 bases; unmatched junction nucleotides: 9. This CDR3 region has 14 residues. From germline, CDR1 is SGHRS and CDR2 YFSETQ. The CDR3 spells CASGEQGAGETQYF. DNA for the CDR3: TGCGCCAGCGGCGAACAGGGGGCCGGGGAGACCCAGTACTTC.

The CDR3 bases are TGTGCCAGCAGCCAACTTACCGGGACTAGCGGATACAATGAGCAGTTCTTC. Protein product: CASSQLTGTSGYNEQFF. The chain links TRBV3-1 (or the pseudogene TRBV3-2) to TRBJ2-1, with 11 nucleotides matching TRBD2. V trimming: 2 bases; J trimming: 4 bases; junction bases outside the gene matches: 7. CDR1 is LGHDT, CDR2 YNNKEL, per germline (reference sequence). The CDR3 is 17 amino acids.

This chain links TRBV18 with TRBJ2-5; TRBD1 is a possible D gene (5 bases). The germline CDR1 and CDR2 sequences are KGHSH and LQKENI. The CDR3 runs to 15 residues. V lost 4 bases and J lost 6, with 18 bases in between. Here the CDR3 DNA reads TGTGCCAGCTCACTCTCAGATGACAGCCGGAAGACCCAGTACTTC. Residues: CASSLSDDSRKTQYF.

The rearrangement links TRBV7-8 to TRBJ2-2; 8 bases align to TRBD2. The CDR3 has 15 amino acids. Germline assignment: CDR1 SGHVS and CDR2 FQNEAQ. With V trimmed by 6 bases and J by 4 bases, 7 bases remained unmatched. CDR3 sequence: CASRKRREVTGELFF. The CDR3 DNA follows: TGTGCCAGCAGAAAGAGGCGGGAGGTCACCGGGGAGCTGTTTTTT.

The chain combines TRBV6-5 with TRBJ1-5; no clear D gene. In germline, CDR1 is MNHEY, CDR2 SVGAGI. V lost 2 bases and J 4 bases, leaving 6 bases between the germline ends. This CDR3 is built from 13 residues. CDR3 amino acids: CASSYELNQPQHF. The DNA of the CDR3 is TGTGCCAGCAGTTACGAGCTAAATCAGCCCCAGCATTTT.

This chain links TRBV4-2 with TRBJ2-7; 7 nucleotides agree with TRBD2. This CDR3 has 17 amino acids. Looked up from germline, CDR1 is LGHNA and CDR2 is YNFKEQ. The trim removed 1 base at V and 0 bases at J, leaving 9 bases unmatched. CDR3 protein: CASSQASGLADSYEQYF. The CDR3 DNA sequence: TGTGCCAGCAGCCAAGCTTCCGGGCTAGCGGACTCCTACGAGCAGTACTTC.

The chain combines TRBV28 with TRBJ2-7; D is uncertain. Trimming pared 3 bases from V and 4 bases from J, leaving 13 bases between. CDR3 length equals 14 residues. Germline assignment: CDR1 MDHEN and CDR2 SYDVKM. The CDR3 is CASSLNSRRYEQYF. CDR3 DNA sequence: TGTGCCAGCAGTTTGAATTCCCGTCGTTACGAGCAGTACTTC.

The rearrangement joins TRBV29-1 to TRBJ1-1; TRBD1 agrees at 7 bases. This CDR3 has 14 amino acids. Germline V gene data show CDR1 as SQVTM and CDR2 as ANQGSEA. Losses at the gene ends were 6 bases for V and 5 bases for J; bases not matched to a gene: 12. CDR3 sequence reads: CSVAYRGRGTEAFF. The CDR3 DNA reads as TGCAGCGTGGCATACAGGGGACGGGGGACTGAAGCTTTCTTT.

This chain connects TRBV10-3 to TRBJ2-2, with D possibly TRBD1 on 5 matching bases. The germline V gene encodes CDR1 ENHRY and CDR2 SYGVKD. There are 15 residues in the CDR3. Trimming took 0 bases from V and 6 from J, leaving 11 bases between them. CDR3 in amino acids: CAISESRLQAGELFF. The CDR3 DNA reads TGTGCCATCAGTGAGTCGAGATTACAGGCCGGGGAGCTGTTTTTT.

This clone was picked up a small number of times. V is TRBV5-1 and J is TRBJ2-3; 10 bases are shared with TRBD1. The CDR3 has 18 amino acids. With 3 bases clipped from V and 0 bases from J, the junction kept 10 bases outside the gene matches. Germline lookup yields CDR1 SGHRS and CDR2 YFSETQ. CDR3 loop: CASSSSLRTGGSTDTQYF. DNA for the CDR3: TGCGCCAGCAGCTCTTCCCTTAGGACAGGGGGAAGCACAGATACGCAGTATTTT.

The chain joins TRBV7-5 to TRBJ2-5; the table calls TRBD1, which could not be checked here. TRBV7-5 is a listed pseudogene. The CDR3 spans 16 residues. The CDR3 protein is CARSSPPTGWSETQYF. The DNA of the CDR3 is TGTGCCAGAAGCTCCCCGCCGACAGGGTGGAGCGAGACCCAGTACTTC.

This clone was picked up one time. This chain joins TRBV7-9 and TRBJ2-2; no clear D. Germline CDR1 reads SEHNR; CDR2 reads FQNEAQ (reference sequence). Trimming removed 3 bases from V and 8 bases from J, with 7 bases in between. The CDR3 has 12 residues. CDR3 in DNA: TGTGCCAGCAGCTTTAAGGGAGGGGAGCTGTTTTTT. It is translated as CASSFKGGELFF. Full variable domain (remainder filled in from reference TRBV7-9 and TRBJ2-2): DTGVSQNPRHKITKRGQNVTFRCDPISEHNRLYWYRQTLGQGPEFLTYFQNEAQLEKSRLLSDRFSAERPKGSFSTLEIQRTEQGDSAMYLCASSFKGGELFFGEGSRLTVL.

The chain recombines TRBV5-4 with TRBJ1-4, with D possibly matching TRBD1 (5 bases). Germline lookup yields CDR1 SGHNT and CDR2 YYREEE (reference sequence). The germline V and J ends were trimmed by 7 bases and 3 bases, with 16 bases remaining between them. This CDR3 is 15 amino acids long. CDR3 loop: CASGDRRGSNEKLFF. Written as DNA, the CDR3 is TGTGCCAGCGGTGATCGGAGGGGTTCTAATGAAAAACTGTTTTTT.

The rearrangement joins TRBV19 to TRBJ1-2; perhaps TRBD1 as D (6 bases). The germline V and J ends were trimmed by 5 bases and 4 bases, with 11 bases remaining between them. CDR1 and CDR2 from the germline V gene are LNHDA and SQIVND (reference sequence). The CDR3 consists of 13 residues. The DNA for the CDR3 is TGTGCCAGTAGTGAGAGGGGGGGCTATGGCTACACCTTC. Translation: CASSERGGYGYTF.

The chain has TRBV13 and TRBJ2-5; TRBD2 might be the D (7 bases). CDR1 PRHDT and CDR2 FYEKMQ come from the germline V gene (reference sequence). The CDR3 length is 14 residues. V dropped 6 bases and J dropped 4 bases, with 15 bases sitting between them. CDR3 amino acids: CASRQRGGRETQYF. The CDR3 DNA follows: TGTGCCAGCAGACAGAGGGGGGGTAGAGAGACCCAGTACTTC.

The chain joins TRBV5-1 to TRBJ2-2; a weak D match, TRBD1 (6 bases). The germline V and J ends were trimmed by 3 bases and 0 bases, with 21 bases remaining between them. CDR1 SGHRS and CDR2 YFSETQ come from the germline V gene. The CDR3 loop spans 19 amino acids. CDR3 DNA: TGCGCCAGCAGCTCATTCCCGGGACATGTTAACGCGAACACCGGGGAGCTGTTTTTT. Translated, it gives CASSSFPGHVNANTGELFF. The entire variable domain, with the rest obtained from reference TRBV5-1 and TRBJ2-2, is as follows: KAGVTQTPRYLIKTRGQQVTLSCSPISGHRSVSWYQQTPGQGLQFLFEYFSETQRNKGNFPGRFSGRQFSNSRSEMNVSTLELGDSALYLCASSSFPGHVNANTGELFFGEGSRLTVL.

The chain combines TRBV25-1 with TRBJ2-1; the D call may be TRBD1 or TRBD2 (5 bases each). The germline gives CDR1 MGHDK, CDR2 SYGVNS. Trimming shortened V by 1 base and J by 11 bases, and 18 bases separated the two germline ends. The CDR3 contains 15 residues. The CDR3 bases are TGTGCCAGCAGTGAATTTGGTGTGGGACGGCGCCAGCAGTTCTTC. This translates into CASSEFGVGRRQQFF.

The chain recombines TRBV7-9 with TRBJ1-2, with 7 positions matching TRBD1. This CDR3 comprises 14 residues. Trimming took 5 bases from V and 7 from J; bases not matched to a gene: 10. Per germline, CDR1 SEHNR and CDR2 FQNEAQ (reference sequence). CDR3 coding DNA: TGTGCCAGCAGCACGGACAGGAATCTACCTGGCTACACCTTC. Residues: CASSTDRNLPGYTF.

The rearrangement uses TRBV5-1 and TRBJ2-2, with a tentative D call TRBD2 (5 bases). Germline-derived CDR1 and CDR2 are SGHRS and YFSETQ. The V end lost 0 bases, the J end lost 2 bases, and 8 bases lay between the germline ends. The CDR3 totals 15 residues. The CDR3 bases are TGCGCCAGCAGCTTGGTCGGGGTTAACACCGGGGAGCTGTTTTTT. Amino acid sequence: CASSLVGVNTGELFF.

The chain joins TRBV4-2 to TRBJ2-6; D gene unclear. The length of the CDR3 is 17 residues. Trimming left V 1 base short and J 0 bases short, with 10 bases between. The germline gives CDR1 LGHNA, CDR2 YNFKEQ. The CDR3 DNA follows: TGTGCCAGCAGCCAAGGAAGTTCGATCTCTGGGGCCAACGTCCTGACTTTC. As protein: CASSQGSSISGANVLTF.

This chain joins TRBV9 and TRBJ1-2; D unresolved. The germline gives CDR1 SGDLS, CDR2 YYNGEE. V was clipped by 3 bases and J by 0 bases, with 9 bases between them. CDR3 length: 14 amino acids. This chain's CDR3 is CASSEDAANYGYTF. The CDR3 nucleotides read TGTGCCAGCAGCGAGGACGCTGCTAACTATGGCTACACCTTC.

The V call is TRBV29-1, the J call TRBJ1-2, with 7 bases lining up with TRBD1. The CDR3 contains 14 residues. Germline V gene data show CDR1 as SQVTM and CDR2 as ANQGSEA. V was clipped by 2 bases and J by 2 bases; unmatched bases: 5. The CDR3 DNA reads TGCAGCGTTGAACTGGCGGACAGGAACTATGGCTACACCTTC. Translating it yields CSVELADRNYGYTF.

The chain joins TRBV6-1 to TRBJ2-3; 12 nucleotides agree with TRBD2. CDR1 is MNHNS, CDR2 SASEGT, per germline. This CDR3 contains 18 residues. V shed 3 bases, J shed 6 bases, and the junction held 13 bases outside the gene matches. CDR3 coding DNA: TGTGCCAGCAGTGATCCCAACCGACTAGCGGGGGTAGGTGATACGCAGTATTTT. Translating gives CASSDPNRLAGVGDTQYF.

The chain carries TRBV6-5 and TRBJ1-4; 7 bases are a match to TRBD1. V trimming: 0 bases; J trimming: 4 bases; junction bases outside the gene matches: 2. The germline V gene has CDR1 MNHEY and CDR2 SVGAGI. The CDR3 is made up of 15 amino acids. This CDR3 is CASSYSGQFNEKLFF. As DNA, the CDR3 is TGTGCCAGCAGTTACTCGGGACAGTTTAATGAAAAACTGTTTTTT.

This clone was detected once. The chain couples TRBV28 to TRBJ1-5, with a tentative D call TRBD1 (5 bases). From germline, CDR1 is MDHEN and CDR2 SYDVKM. The CDR3 loop spans 13 amino acids. V lost 6 bases and J 3 bases, leaving 9 bases between the germline ends. CDR3 in DNA: TGTGCCAGCAGCGGCAGGGTCAATCAGCCCCAGCATTTT. Residues: CASSGRVNQPQHF. Full variable domain (remainder filled in from reference TRBV28 and TRBJ1-5): DVKVTQSSRYLVKRTGEKVFLECVQDMDHENMFWYRQDPGLGLRLIYFSYDVKMKEKGDIPEGYSVSREKKERFSLILESASTNQTSMYLCASSGRVNQPQHFGDGTRLSIL.

This chain links TRBV3-1 (or the pseudogene TRBV3-2) with TRBJ2-1; D gene uncertain. This CDR3 is built from 12 residues. With 1 base removed from V and 9 bases from J, the gap between germline ends came to 7 bases. The germline gives CDR1 LGHDT, CDR2 YNNKEL (reference sequence). DNA of the CDR3: TGTGCCAGCAGCCAAGGAAATATTGAGCAGTTCTTC. Its protein product is CASSQGNIEQFF.

V usage is TRBV28 and J usage is TRBJ2-7; D gene unclear. V dropped 6 bases and J dropped 0 bases, with 24 bases sitting between them. Germline V gene data show CDR1 as MDHEN and CDR2 as SYDVKM. The CDR3 sequence is 18 residues long. CDR3 sequence (DNA): TGTGCCAGCAGCCTTCTCGGTTTAGGCGTCGGCAGCTCCTACGAGCAGTACTTC. Translating it yields CASSLLGLGVGSSYEQYF.

V gene TRBV27 combines with J gene TRBJ1-5; possible D gene TRBD1, 5 bases. V was trimmed by 5 bases and J by 1 base, leaving 12 bases between them. The germline V gene has CDR1 MNHEY and CDR2 SMNVEV (reference sequence). The CDR3 is 15 residues long. The CDR3 DNA reads as TGTGCCAGCAGTCCATACCCAGGGAGCAATCAGCCCCAGCATTTT. This sequence encodes CASSPYPGSNQPQHF.

The chain uses TRBV29-1 and TRBJ2-5, with TRBD1 matching over 8 bases. Germline assignment: CDR1 SQVTM and CDR2 ANQGSEA. The CDR3 runs to 13 residues. The ends lost 3 bases at V and 3 bases at J; junction bases unmatched: 3. This chain's CDR3 is CSVDGQGEETQYF. Written as DNA, the CDR3 is TGCAGCGTTGACGGACAGGGCGAAGAGACCCAGTACTTC.

This clone appeared once. The chain links TRBV12-3 or TRBV12-4 to TRBJ2-1; D may be TRBD1 or TRBD2 (5 bases each). V shed 3 bases and J shed 10 bases, with 7 bases lying between them. This CDR3 has 11 amino acids. The chain's CDR3 is CASSFGGEQFF. CDR3 DNA sequence: TGTGCCAGCAGTTTTGGGGGAGAGCAGTTCTTC.